What follows are 5 T cell receptor beta chains derived from one specimen sequenced in a study of cytomegalovirus exposure and HLA in healthy donors. Repertoires were generated with immunoSEQ multiplex PCR, while TCRdb's copy carries only in-frame clones and drops some. In the table there are approximately 160,000 clones, around 90% of which are singletons. The sequenced sample was PBMCs. The receptors were gathered from a woman aged 18-35 years in good health and CMV-seropositive.

The chain is built from TRBV25-1 and TRBJ2-3, with 8 bases that match TRBD1. The CDR3 totals 17 residues. CDR1 is MGHDK, CDR2 SYGVNS, per germline. After removal of 3 bases from V and 5 bases from J, the junction contained 13 bases not matched to a gene. CDR3 sequence: CASSEPYPDRDEDTQYF. DNA of the CDR3: TGTGCCAGCAGTGAGCCTTATCCGGACAGGGACGAAGATACGCAGTATTTT.

The rearrangement links TRBV13 to TRBJ2-6; D unresolved. Between the trimmed V and J ends, which lost 2 bases and 4 bases, there was a span of 3 bases. CDR3 length: 13 amino acids. Germline CDR1 PRHDT, CDR2 FYEKMQ (reference sequence). CDR3 loop: CASSLLGANVLTF. CDR3 nucleotides: TGTGCCAGCAGCTTACTGGGGGCCAACGTCCTGACTTTC.

The chain has TRBV27 and TRBJ2-1; tentatively, D is TRBD2 (5 bases). This CDR3 is 17 amino acids long. Germline-derived CDR1 and CDR2 are MNHEY and SMNVEV (reference sequence). V was pared by 0 bases and J by 3 bases, with 15 bases between. CDR3 residues: CASSLSIPSSGYNEQFF. The CDR3 DNA reads TGTGCCAGCAGTTTATCCATCCCTAGCTCGGGCTACAATGAGCAGTTCTTC.

The chain has TRBV14 and TRBJ2-1; 10 bases are a match to TRBD2. The V gene's germline CDR1 is SGHDN and CDR2 FVKESK. Germline trimming cut 2 bases from V and 9 bases from J; bases unmatched to any gene: 4. The length of the CDR3 is 14 residues. The chain's CDR3 is CASSQLAGVGEQFF. CDR3 DNA: TGTGCCAGCAGCCAACTAGCGGGGGTCGGTGAGCAGTTCTTC.

The chain recombines TRBV5-4 with TRBJ2-1, with a tentative D call TRBD1 (5 bases). V was shortened by 3 bases and J by 8 bases, with 12 bases between the two germline ends. The germline V gene encodes CDR1 SGHNT and CDR2 YYREEE (reference sequence). CDR3 size: 13 residues. The CDR3 protein is CASSSVLGDEQFF. The CDR3 region has the DNA TGTGCCAGCAGCTCGGTCCTAGGGGATGAGCAGTTCTTC.